The 2 T cell receptor beta chains below were found in one sample sequenced in a study of T cell responses to AZD1222 COVID-19 vaccine. Generated by immunoSEQ multiplex PCR, the TCRdb table keeps only in-frame clones and is missing some. This table holds about 150,000 clones, just over 90% found once. Specimen: peripheral blood, collected on day 0 of AZD1222 vaccination. These receptors all come from an adult in good health.

The chain carries TRBV5-1 and TRBJ1-1; D is undetermined. With 3 bases removed from V and 0 bases from J, the gap between germline ends came to 9 bases. The CDR3 sequence is 14 residues long. Germline V gene lookup returns CDR1 SGHRS and CDR2 YFSETQ. CDR3 DNA: TGCGCCAGCAGCTCAGACCGTCTGAACACTGAAGCTTTCTTT. Its protein is CASSSDRLNTEAFF. Full variable domain (remainder filled in from reference TRBV5-1 and TRBJ1-1): KAGVTQTPRYLIKTRGQQVTLSCSPISGHRSVSWYQQTPGQGLQFLFEYFSETQRNKGNFPGRFSGRQFSNSRSEMNVSTLELGDSALYLCASSSDRLNTEAFFGQGTRLTVV.

CDR3 DNA: TGTGCCAGCAGCCCGGGGCCCCCGCGGGAGGCTTTCTTT. Amino acid sequence: CASSPGPPREAFF. The rearrangement uses TRBV5-6 and TRBJ1-1, with D possibly being TRBD1 (5 bases). CDR3 length: 13 amino acids. The V gene's germline CDR1 is SGHDT and CDR2 YYEEEE. With 4 bases removed from V and 11 bases from J, the gap between germline ends came to 18 bases.